This T cell receptor beta chain was identified during a study of T cell repertoires in cytomegalovirus infection. On the study more broadly: Matching HLA type and CMV infection were both indicated by public TCR beta signatures.

This clonotype was detected many times. TCRdb reprocessed the reads via MiXCR and lists one record per CDR3 protein. The table records around 130,000 distinct CDR3 sequences, roughly 8.2% of them present only once. V was pared by 6 bases and J by 5 bases, with 20 bases between. The CDR3 consists of 15 residues. The chain uses TRBV12-3 or TRBV12-4 and TRBJ2-7; D tentatively reads TRBD1 or TRBD2 (5 bases each). This TCR derives from a human donor in good health (CMV status not recorded). Some clones in this sample may be carry-over from other donors' samples. The sequenced material came from PBMCs. Here the CDR3 reads CASSPGTDLGDEQYF. For the CDR3, the DNA is TGTGCCAGCAGCCCTGGGACGGACCTCGGGGACGAGCAGTACTTC.